The T cell receptor (beta chain) described here comes from a study of blood T cells in healthy people across ages. The study's findings and limits: Those diversity estimates obtained from one million T cells were thought to be underestimates. Higher diversity, along with more naive CD4+ cells, distinguished long-lived donors from aged donors. Older age coincided with a roughly linear decline in TCR beta diversity per million T cells.

The CDR3 length is 15 residues. Germline V lookup: CDR1 MNHEY, CDR2 SVGAGI. Total RNA was extracted at no less than 6 micrograms per sample. A second roughly 6 to 11 cycle PCR used barcoded and J-beta primers. TCRdb analysed the 5' RACE reads with MiXCR anew, one entry per CDR3 protein. The repertoire holds over a million distinct CDR3 sequences, roughly 45% seen once, with approximately 19% in the top ten. With respect to this clonotype: The antigen remains undetermined.

This TCR came from a woman in her fifties or sixties in good health. The source material was blood. The V gene is TRBV6-5, the J gene TRBJ2-4; 9 bases line up with TRBD1. The end of the DNA fits TRBJ2-7 better, so the J call may be wrong. The chain's CDR3 is CASRTSGTGKTEQYF. CDR3 coding DNA: TGTGCCAGCCGAACCTCGGGGACAGGGAAGACCGAGCAGTACTTC.